One TCR beta chain is described in this entry. This record belongs to a study of blood T cells in healthy people across ages. This CDR3 contains 16 residues. V trimming: 0 bases; J trimming: 4 bases; junction bases outside the gene matches: 5. Germline-derived CDR1 and CDR2 are SGHAT and FQNNGV. Together with a sample-barcoded 5' primer, a J-beta primer mix was included in a second PCR lasting roughly 6 to 12 cycles. Each cDNA molecule was tagged by a template-switch adaptor that had 12 random nucleotides. Each CDR3 protein gets one entry after TCRdb re-called the 5' RACE reads with MiXCR. This table has hundreds of thousands of distinct CDR3 sequences, roughly 64% appearing once.

The material sequenced was blood. V usage is TRBV11-2 and J usage is TRBJ2-3; TRBD1 matches at 9 bases. This TCR was recovered from a man aged 25-45 years in good health. This chain's CDR3 is CASSLEAGQGADTQYF. The CDR3 region has the DNA TGTGCCAGCAGCTTAGAGGCGGGACAGGGAGCAGATACGCAGTATTTT.